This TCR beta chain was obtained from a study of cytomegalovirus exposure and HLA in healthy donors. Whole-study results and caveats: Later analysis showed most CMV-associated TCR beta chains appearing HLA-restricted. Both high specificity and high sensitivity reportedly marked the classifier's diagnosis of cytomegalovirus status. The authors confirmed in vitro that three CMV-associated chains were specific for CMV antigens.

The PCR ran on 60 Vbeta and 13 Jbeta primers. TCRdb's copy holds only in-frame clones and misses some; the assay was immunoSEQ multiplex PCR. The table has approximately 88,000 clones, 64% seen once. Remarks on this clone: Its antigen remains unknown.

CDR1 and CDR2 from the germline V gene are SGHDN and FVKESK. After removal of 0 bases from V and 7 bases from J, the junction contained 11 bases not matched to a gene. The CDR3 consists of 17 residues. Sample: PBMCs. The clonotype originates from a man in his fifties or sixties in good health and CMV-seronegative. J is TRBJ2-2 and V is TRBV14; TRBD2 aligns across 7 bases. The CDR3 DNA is TGTGCCAGCAGCCAAGATCCCCGGACTAGAAATGGCGGGGAGCTGTTTTTT. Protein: CASSQDPRTRNGGELFF.